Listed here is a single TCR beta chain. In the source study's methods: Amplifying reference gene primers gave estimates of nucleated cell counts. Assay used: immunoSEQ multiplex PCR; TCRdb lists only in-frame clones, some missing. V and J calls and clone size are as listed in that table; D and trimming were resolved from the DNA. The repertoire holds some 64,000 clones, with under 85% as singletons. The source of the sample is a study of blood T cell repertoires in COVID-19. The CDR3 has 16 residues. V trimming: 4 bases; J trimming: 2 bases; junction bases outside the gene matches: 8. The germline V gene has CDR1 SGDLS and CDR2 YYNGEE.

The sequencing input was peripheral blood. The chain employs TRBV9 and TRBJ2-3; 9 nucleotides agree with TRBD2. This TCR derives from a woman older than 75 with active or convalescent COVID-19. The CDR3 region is CASSLKAGGPTDTQYF. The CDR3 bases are TGTGCCAGCAGCCTAAAAGCGGGGGGACCCACAGATACGCAGTATTTT. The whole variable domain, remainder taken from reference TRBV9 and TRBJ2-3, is DSGVTQTPKHLITATGQRVTLRCSPRSGDLSVYWYQQSLDQGLQFLIQYYNGEERAKGNILERFSAQQFPDLHSELNLSSLELGDSALYFCASSLKAGGPTDTQYFGPGTRLTVL.